The clone carrying this T cell receptor beta chain was seen a single time. Antigen specificity is unknown. The sample comes from a study of blood T cells in healthy people across ages. V lost 3 bases to trimming and J lost 5 bases, with 11 bases between them. Germline V gene lookup returns CDR1 WSHSY and CDR2 SAAADI. The CDR3 loop spans 13 amino acids. A J-beta primer mix and a sample-barcoded 5' primer were used in a second PCR of about 7 to 12 cycles. Each cDNA molecule, via a template-switch adaptor with 12 random nucleotides, was tagged. TCRdb redid the calling of the 5' RACE reads with MiXCR, one entry per CDR3 protein. This table holds 1,500,000 or so distinct CDR3 sequences, 59% found once. Study conclusions and caveats: In older individuals, TCR beta diversity per million T cells was lower, falling roughly linearly with age. A strong correlation between TCR beta diversity and naive T cell percentage was seen. Any changes in expanded clonotypes were possibly confounded, as donor CMV status remained unknown.

This sequence originates from a man younger than 35 in good health. The chain couples TRBV10-2 to TRBJ2-7; D is ambiguous. Sequenced sample: blood. CDR3 bases: TGCGCCAGCAGTGATCCCTTGCCAAACGAGCAGTACTTC. Encoded protein: CASSDPLPNEQYF.